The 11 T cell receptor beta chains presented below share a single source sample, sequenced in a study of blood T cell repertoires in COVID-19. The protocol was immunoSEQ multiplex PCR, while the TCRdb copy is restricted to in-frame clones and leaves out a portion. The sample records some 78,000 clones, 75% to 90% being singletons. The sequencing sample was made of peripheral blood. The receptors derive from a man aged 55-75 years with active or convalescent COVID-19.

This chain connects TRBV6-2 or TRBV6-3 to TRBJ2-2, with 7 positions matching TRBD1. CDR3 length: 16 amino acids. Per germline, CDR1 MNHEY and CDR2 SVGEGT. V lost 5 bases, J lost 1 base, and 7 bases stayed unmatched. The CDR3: CASSADWTGNTGELFF. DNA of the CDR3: TGTGCCAGCAGTGCGGATTGGACAGGGAACACCGGGGAGCTGTTTTTT.

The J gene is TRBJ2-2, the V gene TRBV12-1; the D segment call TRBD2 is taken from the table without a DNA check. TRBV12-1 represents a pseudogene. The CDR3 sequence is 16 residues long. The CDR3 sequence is CASSFALAGNTGELFF. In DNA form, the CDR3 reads TGTGCCAGCAGCTTTGCACTAGCGGGGAACACCGGGGAGCTGTTTTTT.

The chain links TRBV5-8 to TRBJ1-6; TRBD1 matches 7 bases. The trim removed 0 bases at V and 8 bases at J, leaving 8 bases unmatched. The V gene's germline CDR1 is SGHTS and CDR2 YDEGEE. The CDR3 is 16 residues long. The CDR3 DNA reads TGTGCCAGCAGCTTGGATGGGGCAGGGGGTTATTCACCCCTCCACTTT. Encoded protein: CASSLDGAGGYSPLHF.

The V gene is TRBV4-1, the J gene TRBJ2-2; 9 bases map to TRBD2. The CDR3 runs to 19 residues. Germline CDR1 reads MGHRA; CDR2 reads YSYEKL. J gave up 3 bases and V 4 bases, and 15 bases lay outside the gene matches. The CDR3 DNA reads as TGCGCCAGCAGCCCTCCGGGGGTTGCTAGCGGGGTCGACACCGGGGAGCTGTTTTTT. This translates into CASSPPGVASGVDTGELFF.

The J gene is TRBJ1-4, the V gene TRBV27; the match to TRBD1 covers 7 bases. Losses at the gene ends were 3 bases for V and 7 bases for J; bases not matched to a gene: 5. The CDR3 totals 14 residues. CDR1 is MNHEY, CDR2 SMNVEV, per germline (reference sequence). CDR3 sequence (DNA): TGTGCCAGCAGTTTTAGAGGGGGCGGTGAAAAACTGTTTTTT. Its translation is CASSFRGGGEKLFF.

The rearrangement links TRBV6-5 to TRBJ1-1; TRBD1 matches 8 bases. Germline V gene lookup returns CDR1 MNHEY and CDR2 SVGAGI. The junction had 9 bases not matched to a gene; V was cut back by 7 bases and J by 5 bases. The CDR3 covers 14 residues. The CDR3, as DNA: TGTGCCAGCACCCTGGACAGGGTAGGGACTGAAGCTTTCTTT. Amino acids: CASTLDRVGTEAFF.

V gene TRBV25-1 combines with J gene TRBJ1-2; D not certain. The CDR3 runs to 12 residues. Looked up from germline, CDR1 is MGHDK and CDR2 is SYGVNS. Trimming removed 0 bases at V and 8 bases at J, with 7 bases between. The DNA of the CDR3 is TGTGCCAGCAGTGAATACTCCAGGGGCTACACCTTC. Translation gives CASSEYSRGYTF.

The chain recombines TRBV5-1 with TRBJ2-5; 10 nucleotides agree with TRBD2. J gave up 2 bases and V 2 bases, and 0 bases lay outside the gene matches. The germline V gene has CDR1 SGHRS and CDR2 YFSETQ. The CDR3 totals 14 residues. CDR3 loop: CASSLAGGQETQYF. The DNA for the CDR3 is TGCGCCAGCAGCTTAGCGGGGGGGCAAGAGACCCAGTACTTC.

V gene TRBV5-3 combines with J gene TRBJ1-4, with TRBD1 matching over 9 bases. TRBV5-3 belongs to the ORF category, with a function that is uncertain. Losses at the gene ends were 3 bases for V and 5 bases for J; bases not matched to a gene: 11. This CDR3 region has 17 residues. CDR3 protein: CARSYYRGRVANEKLFF. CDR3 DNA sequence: TGTGCCAGAAGCTACTACAGGGGGCGGGTTGCCAATGAAAAACTGTTTTTT.

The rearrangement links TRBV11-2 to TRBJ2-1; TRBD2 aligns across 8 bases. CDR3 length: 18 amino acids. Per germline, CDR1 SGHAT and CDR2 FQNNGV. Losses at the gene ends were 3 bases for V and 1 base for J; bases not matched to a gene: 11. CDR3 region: CASSLRRGGVKSYNEQFF. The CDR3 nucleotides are TGTGCCAGCAGCTTGAGACGGGGGGGCGTTAAGTCCTACAATGAGCAGTTCTTC.

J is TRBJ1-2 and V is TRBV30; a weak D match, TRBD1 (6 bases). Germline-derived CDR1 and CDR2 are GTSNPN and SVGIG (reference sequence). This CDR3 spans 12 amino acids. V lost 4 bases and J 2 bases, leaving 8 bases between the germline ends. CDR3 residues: CAWNGQNYGYTF. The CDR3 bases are TGTGCCTGGAACGGACAGAACTATGGCTACACCTTC.